These T cell receptor beta chains were read from a single sample in a study of cytomegalovirus exposure and HLA in healthy donors. Generated by immunoSEQ multiplex PCR, the TCRdb table keeps only in-frame clones and is missing some. The sample carries some 71,000 clones, 70% recorded once. Sequenced input: PBMCs. These receptors originate from a woman between 50 and 59 years old in good health and CMV-seropositive. The CDR3 runs from the conserved cysteine through the conserved F or W. A D gene is named only where the DNA matches it firmly. Clone sizes are given selectively: once, few, many, or a class where the clone is expanded.

v_gene	abundance	j_gene	d_gene	CDR3aa	CDR3nt
TRBV10-3	few	TRBJ1-6	.	CAISDTTGQNSPLHF	TGTGCCATCAGTGACACTACAGGACAGAATTCACCCCTCCACTTT
TRBV4-1	.	TRBJ1-4	TRBD1	CASSPTGGGEKLFF	TGCGCCAGCAGCCCGACAGGGGGTGGCGAAAAACTGTTTTTT
TRBV7-8	.	TRBJ2-3	.	CASRPGTKVDTQYF	TGTGCCAGCAGGCCAGGAACCAAGGTAGATACGCAGTATTTT
TRBV10-2	.	TRBJ2-5	TRBD2	CASSEWTSGGGKQETQYF	TGCGCCAGCAGTGAGTGGACTAGCGGAGGAGGGAAGCAAGAGACCCAGTACTTC
TRBV19	.	TRBJ1-5	.	CASSVETAINQPQHF	TGTGCCAGTAGTGTGGAGACAGCTATCAATCAGCCCCAGCATTTT
TRBV21-1	.	TRBJ2-5	.	CASSKEEQETQYF	TGTGCCAGCAGCAAAGAGGAGCAAGAGACCCAGTACTTC
TRBV2	.	TRBJ2-5	TRBD2	CASTETSGAGETQYF	TGTGCCAGCACTGAGACTAGCGGGGCCGGGGAGACCCAGTACTTC
TRBV28	once	TRBJ2-5	TRBD1	CASSLLGDREWETQYF	TGTGCCAGCAGTTTACTAGGGGACAGAGAATGGGAGACCCAGTACTTC
TRBV7-2	.	TRBJ2-3	.	CASSLKGLLRTDTQYF	TGTGCCAGCAGCTTAAAGGGACTCCTTCGCACAGATACGCAGTATTTT
TRBV5-4	.	TRBJ1-5	.	CASSLGGDGNQPQHF	TGTGCCAGCAGCTTGGGGGGGGATGGCAATCAGCCCCAGCATTTT
TRBV21-1	.	TRBJ1-1	.	CASSNTITDRTGDTEAFF	TGTGCCAGCAGCAATACCATAACGGACAGGACGGGAGACACTGAAGCTTTCTTT
TRBV9	.	TRBJ1-4	TRBD1	CASSVSGGEEKLFF	TGTGCCAGCAGCGTCTCAGGGGGCGAAGAAAAACTGTTTTTT
TRBV9	.	TRBJ2-1	.	CASSVLIGGAAYNEQFF	TGTGCCAGCAGCGTACTTATCGGCGGAGCGGCCTACAATGAGCAGTTCTTC
TRBV27	.	TRBJ2-1	.	CASSWSGRGEQFF	TGTGCCAGCAGCTGGTCGGGGCGGGGTGAGCAGTTCTTC
TRBV7-8	.	TRBJ1-5	.	CASSLARAQKGDQHF	TGTGCCAGCAGCTTGGCCAGGGCCCAAAAGGGGGACCAGCATTTT
TRBV29-1	.	TRBJ1-1	.	CSVKGSGMNTEAFF	TGCAGCGTTAAGGGCAGCGGAATGAACACTGAAGCTTTCTTT
TRBV7-9	.	TRBJ2-7	.	CSSSRMSNEQYF	TGTTCCAGCAGCCGAATGTCTAACGAGCAGTACTTC
TRBV7-2	once	TRBJ2-2	.	CASSFSAGNTGELFF	TGTGCCAGCAGCTTCTCAGCGGGGAACACCGGGGAGCTGTTTTTT
TRBV4-1	once	TRBJ2-7	.	CASSQVGSLEKTYEQYF	TGCGCCAGCAGCCAAGTAGGGAGCCTCGAAAAAACCTACGAGCAGTACTTC
TRBV28	.	TRBJ2-3	.	CASSPPHSTDTQYF	TGTGCCAGCAGTCCACCCCACTCCACAGATACGCAGTATTTT
TRBV4-1	.	TRBJ2-1	.	CASSPPMRGHRVSYNEQFF	TGCGCCAGCAGCCCTCCCATGAGGGGACACAGGGTCTCCTACAATGAGCAGTTCTTC
TRBV7-3	.	TRBJ2-7	.	CASSQGQGEQYF	TGTGCCAGCAGCCAGGGGCAAGGCGAGCAGTACTTC
TRBV5-1	.	TRBJ2-7	.	CASSLALRSEQYF	TGCGCCAGCAGCTTGGCTCTAAGATCCGAGCAGTACTTC
TRBV4-2	.	TRBJ1-2	.	CAGSQGVTETSGDGYTF	TGTGCCGGCAGCCAAGGCGTCACAGAAACATCAGGCGATGGCTACACCTTC
TRBV30	.	TRBJ2-1	TRBD1	CACLKRDRVDEQFF	TGTGCCTGCCTAAAGCGGGACAGGGTCGATGAGCAGTTCTTC
TRBV28	.	TRBJ1-1	.	CASSLQVFLNTEAFF	TGTGCCAGCAGTTTACAGGTATTCCTGAACACTGAAGCTTTCTTT